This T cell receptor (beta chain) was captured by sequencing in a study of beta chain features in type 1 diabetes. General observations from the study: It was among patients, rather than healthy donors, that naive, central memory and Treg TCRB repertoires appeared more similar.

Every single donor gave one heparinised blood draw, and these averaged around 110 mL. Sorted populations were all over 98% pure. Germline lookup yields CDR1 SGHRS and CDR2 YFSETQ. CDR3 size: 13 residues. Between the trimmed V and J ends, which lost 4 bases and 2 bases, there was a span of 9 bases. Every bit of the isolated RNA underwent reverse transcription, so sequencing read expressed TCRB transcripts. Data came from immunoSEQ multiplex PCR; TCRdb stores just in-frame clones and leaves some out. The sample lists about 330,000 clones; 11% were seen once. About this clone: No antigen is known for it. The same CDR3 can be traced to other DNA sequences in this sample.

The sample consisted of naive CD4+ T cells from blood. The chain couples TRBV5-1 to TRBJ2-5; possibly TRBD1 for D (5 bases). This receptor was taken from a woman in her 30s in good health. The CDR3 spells CASSPRGQETQYF. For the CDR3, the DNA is TGCGCCAGCAGCCCTAGGGGACAAGAGACCCAGTACTTC.